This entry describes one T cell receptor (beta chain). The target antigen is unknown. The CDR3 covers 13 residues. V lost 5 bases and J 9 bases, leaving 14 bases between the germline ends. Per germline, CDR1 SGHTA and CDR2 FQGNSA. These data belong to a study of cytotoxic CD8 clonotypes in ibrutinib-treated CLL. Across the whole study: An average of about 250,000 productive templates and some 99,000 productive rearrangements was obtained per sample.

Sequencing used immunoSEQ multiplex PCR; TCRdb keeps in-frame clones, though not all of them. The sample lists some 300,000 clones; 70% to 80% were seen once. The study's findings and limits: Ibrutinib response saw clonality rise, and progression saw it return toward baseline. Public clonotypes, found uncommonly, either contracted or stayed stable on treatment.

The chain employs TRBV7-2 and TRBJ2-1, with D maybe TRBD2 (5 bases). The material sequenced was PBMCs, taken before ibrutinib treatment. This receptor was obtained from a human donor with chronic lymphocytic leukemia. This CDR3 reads CASSPNPSIEQFF. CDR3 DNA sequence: TGTGCCAGCAGCCCAAACCCTAGCATTGAGCAGTTCTTC.